Below, 32 T cell receptor beta chains from the same sample are listed, as sequenced in a study of shared clonotypes between healthy human individuals. Clones were sequenced by immunoSEQ multiplex PCR, and TCRdb holds only the in-frame ones, with some missing. The sample holds 2.3 million or so clones, 85% to 95% seen once. Specimen: naive CD4+ T cells from PBMCs. This sample's subset: CD45RA+ positively selected. The receptors here all came from a man aged 18 to 35 in good health. Some clones in this sample may be carry-over from other donors' samples.

The genes are TRBV7-9 and TRBJ2-7; possibly TRBD2 for D (6 bases). Per germline, CDR1 SEHNR and CDR2 FQNEAQ (reference sequence). Between the trimmed V and J ends, which lost 4 bases and 5 bases, there was a span of 18 bases. The CDR3 length is 15 residues. The DNA of the CDR3 is TGTGCCAGCAGCTCGGCTGGGACTGCTCGCGACGAGCAGTACTTC. Its protein product is CASSSAGTARDEQYF.

The chain joins TRBV11-3 to TRBJ2-3, with 8 nucleotides matching TRBD2. The germline V gene encodes CDR1 SGHNT and CDR2 YENEEA. The V segment lost 1 base and the J segment 6 bases; nucleotides outside the gene matches: 6. The CDR3 extends over 15 amino acids. DNA for the CDR3: TGTGCCAGCAGCTTAGGGGGTAGCGGGGCGGATACGCAGTATTTT. Translated: CASSLGGSGADTQYF.

The chain employs TRBV6-4 and TRBJ1-6; D is unresolved. V lost 4 bases and J lost 5, with 6 bases in between. Germline V gene sequence: CDR1 MRHNA, CDR2 SNTAGT. This CDR3 has 13 residues. CDR3 sequence reads: CASSVRDNSPLHF. The CDR3 nucleotides are TGTGCCAGCAGTGTAAGGGATAATTCACCCCTCCACTTT.

The CDR3: CASSYYRGAYGYTF. The CDR3 DNA reads as TGTGCCAGCAGTTACTATCGGGGCGCCTATGGCTACACCTTC. The chain links TRBV6-5 to TRBJ1-2; D is possibly TRBD1 (5 bases). The CDR3 spans 14 residues. The V and J ends lost 1 base and 4 bases respectively, with 10 bases between them. Germline values: CDR1 MNHEY, CDR2 SVGAGI.

In the case of this clone: Other DNA sequences in this sample translate to the same CDR3. The gene calls are TRBV2 and TRBJ1-1; 7 bases map to TRBD1. This CDR3 region has 13 residues. V gave up 6 bases and J gave up 1 base; unmatched junction bases: 2. CDR1 SNHLY and CDR2 FYNNEI come from the germline V gene. CDR3 sequence: CASRGQPNTEAFF. In DNA, the CDR3 is TGTGCCAGCAGGGGACAGCCGAACACTGAAGCTTTCTTT.

The chain links TRBV5-1 to TRBJ2-1, with 8 bases identical to TRBD2. The CDR3 is 15 residues long. Germline V gene data show CDR1 as SGHRS and CDR2 as YFSETQ. J gave up 10 bases and V 7 bases, and 16 bases lay outside the gene matches. CDR3 coding DNA: TGCGCCAGCTGGGTGGCAGCGGGAGCCAAGAGCGAGCAGTTCTTC. This gives the protein CASWVAAGAKSEQFF.

This clone was seen just once. V gene TRBV5-1 combines with J gene TRBJ2-5, with D unresolved. CDR1 is SGHRS, CDR2 YFSETQ, per germline. There are 14 residues in the CDR3. The ends were cut back, 4 bases at V and 1 base at J, with 11 bases in the middle. CDR3 DNA: TGCGCCAGCAGCATTAAGGACGGCCAAGAGACCCAGTACTTC. Translation: CASSIKDGQETQYF.

The chain couples TRBV20-1 to TRBJ2-7; D is unresolved. Trimming shortened V by 5 bases and J by 7 bases, and 12 bases separated the two germline ends. The CDR3 consists of 11 residues. Germline V gene sequence: CDR1 DFQATT, CDR2 SNEGSKA (reference sequence). The CDR3 DNA sequence: TGCAGTGCTCCGCACGCGAGGGAGCAGTACTTC. Translating gives CSAPHAREQYF.

V and J are TRBV5-8 and TRBJ2-5; 7 bases are shared with TRBD2. The germline gives CDR1 SGHTS, CDR2 YDEGEE. The CDR3 is made up of 15 amino acids. Trimming cost V 2 bases and J 1 base; bases outside gene matches: 5. The CDR3 nucleotides are TGTGCCAGCAGCTTTTGGGGAGGGTCCCAAGAGACCCAGTACTTC. Its protein is CASSFWGGSQETQYF.

This chain connects TRBV7-2 to TRBJ2-5; D not certain. The CDR3 covers 14 residues. Trimming pared 2 bases from V and 5 bases from J, leaving 12 bases between. Germline CDR1 is SGHTA and CDR2 is FQGNSA. Here the CDR3 DNA reads TGTGCCAGCAGCTTAACGGCGTTCGGTGAGACCCAGTACTTC. Its translation is CASSLTAFGETQYF.

The chain carries TRBV7-3 and TRBJ2-1; 10 bases match TRBD2. The germline V gene encodes CDR1 SGHTA and CDR2 FQGTGA. The CDR3 totals 16 residues. V was clipped by 5 bases and J by 3 bases; unmatched bases: 7. The CDR3 nucleotides are TGTGCCAGCAGCCCCCAAGCGGGAGGGTACTACAATGAGCAGTTCTTC. Its translation: CASSPQAGGYYNEQFF.

The chain uses TRBV7-3 and TRBJ2-7; a possible D gene is TRBD2 (6 bases). This CDR3 spans 15 amino acids. Germline V CDR1 and CDR2: SGHTA, FQGTGA. V lost 3 bases, J lost 4 bases, and 16 bases lay in between. The CDR3 spells CASSLGSGAQYEQYF. CDR3 DNA sequence: TGTGCCAGCAGCTTGGGTAGCGGAGCACAGTACGAGCAGTACTTC. Complete variable domain (other parts from reference TRBV7-3 and TRBJ2-7): GAGVSQTPSNKVTEKGKYVELRCDPISGHTALYWYRQSLGQGPEFLIYFQGTGAADDSGLPNDRFFAVRPEGSVSTLKIQRTERGDSAVYLCASSLGSGAQYEQYFGPGTRLTVT.

The chain couples TRBV6-4 to TRBJ2-3, with a possible D match to TRBD1 (6 bases). This CDR3 contains 16 residues. CDR1 and CDR2 (germline): MRHNA, SNTAGT. The V end lost 0 bases, the J end lost 2 bases, and 12 bases lay between the germline ends. This chain's CDR3 is CASSDSWGQPTDTQYF. CDR3 nucleotides: TGTGCCAGCAGTGACTCATGGGGGCAGCCCACAGATACGCAGTATTTT.

This clone was observed once. The rearrangement uses TRBV29-1 and TRBJ1-1, with D unclear. V shed 0 bases and J shed 3 bases, with 14 bases lying between them. The CDR3 contains 15 residues. Germline loops: CDR1 SQVTM, CDR2 ANQGSEA. The CDR3 sequence: CSVEDSGWGDTEAFF. CDR3 nucleotides: TGCAGCGTTGAAGATAGTGGGTGGGGTGACACTGAAGCTTTCTTT.

The chain recombines TRBV5-1 with TRBJ2-5, with D perhaps being TRBD1 or TRBD2 (5 bases each). CDR3 length: 14 amino acids. V dropped 4 bases and J dropped 3 bases, with 13 bases sitting between them. The V gene's germline CDR1 is SGHRS and CDR2 YFSETQ. CDR3 amino acids: CASSKTRGEETQYF. CDR3 nucleotide sequence: TGCGCCAGCAGCAAGACACGGGGCGAAGAGACCCAGTACTTC.

Of note for this clone: The germline gene is not matched at one end of the junction; a read error may be the cause. The V gene is TRBV29-1, the J gene TRBJ1-6; D not certain. The length of the CDR3 is 12 residues. The V gene's germline CDR1 is SQVTM and CDR2 ANQGSEA. The CDR3 loop is CSVEDRGGTRRF. CDR3 coding DNA: TGCAGCGTTGAAGATCGGGGTGGCACTCGACGCTTT.

This clone was seen just once. The CDR3 DNA reads as TGTGCCAGCTCACCCGGACAGGCCCAGAGCGGCTATGGCTACACCTTC. Amino acid sequence: CASSPGQAQSGYGYTF. The gene calls are TRBV18 and TRBJ1-2, with TRBD1 identical over 7 bases. Germline loops: CDR1 KGHSH, CDR2 LQKENI. CDR3 length: 16 amino acids. The V and J ends lost 3 bases and 4 bases, in that order; junction bases with no gene match: 11.

V and J are TRBV6-5 and TRBJ2-3; D call uncertain. V was cut by 6 bases and J by 1 base, with 8 bases left in between. CDR1 is MNHEY and CDR2 is SVGAGI in the germline V gene. CDR3 length: 13 residues. CDR3 protein: CASRQQGTDTQYF. The CDR3 nucleotides read TGTGCCAGCAGGCAGCAGGGCACAGATACGCAGTATTTT.

The V and J genes are TRBV28 and TRBJ1-2; D is unclear. The CDR3 is 15 amino acids. CDR1 is MDHEN, CDR2 SYDVKM, per germline. V was clipped by 2 bases and J by 8 bases, with 18 bases between them. DNA of the CDR3: TGTGCCAGCAGTTTAGCGATAGGGCAGCTTGGCGGCTACACCTTC. Protein product: CASSLAIGQLGGYTF.

The V call is TRBV19, the J call TRBJ2-5; a possible D gene is TRBD1 (7 bases). The CDR3 is made up of 15 amino acids. Germline V CDR1 and CDR2: LNHDA, SQIVND (reference sequence). V lost 6 bases to trimming and J lost 1 base, with 15 bases between them. DNA for the CDR3: TGTGCCAGTAGGACTAGGGACAGACTCCAAGAGACCCAGTACTTC. Its protein is CASRTRDRLQETQYF.

A word on this clone: This specimen includes other DNA sequences encoding the same CDR3. The CDR3 region is CASSVADRSYEQYF. Written as DNA, the CDR3 is TGTGCCAGCAGCGTAGCGGACAGATCCTACGAGCAGTACTTC. The chain joins TRBV9 to TRBJ2-7, with a weak D call TRBD1 (6 bases). Germline CDR1 is SGDLS and CDR2 is YYNGEE. There are 14 residues in the CDR3. V lost 0 bases, J lost 1 base, and 8 bases lay in between.

This chain uses TRBV11-2 with TRBJ2-1, with 13 bases fitting TRBD2. The germline gives CDR1 SGHAT, CDR2 FQNNGV. The CDR3 runs to 16 residues. V shed 0 bases, J shed 7 bases, and the junction held 3 bases outside the gene matches. In DNA, the CDR3 is TGTGCCAGCAGCTTAGAACTAGCGGGAGGGTGGAATGAGCAGTTCTTC. Residues: CASSLELAGGWNEQFF.

The chain links TRBV28 to TRBJ1-2, with D possibly being TRBD1 (5 bases). The CDR3 has 20 amino acids. The germline V and J ends were trimmed by 1 base and 0 bases, with 24 bases remaining between them. Germline CDR1 and CDR2: MDHEN and SYDVKM. The CDR3, as DNA: TGTGCCAGCAGTTTATTTAGGGGCAGGTCCGAAAACCCAGCTAACTATGGCTACACCTTC. It encodes CASSLFRGRSENPANYGYTF.

The chain recombines TRBV6-1 with TRBJ2-1; 8 bases map to TRBD2. V gave up 6 bases and J gave up 2 bases; unmatched junction bases: 6. Germline CDR1 and CDR2: MNHNS and SASEGT. The length of the CDR3 is 15 residues. CDR3: CASRILAVAYNEQFF. CDR3 nucleotides: TGTGCCAGCAGGATACTAGCGGTTGCCTACAATGAGCAGTTCTTC.

The gene calls are TRBV4-2 and TRBJ2-7; D remains unclear. The CDR3 is made up of 17 amino acids. With 4 bases removed from V and 2 bases from J, the gap between germline ends came to 21 bases. Germline V gene lookup returns CDR1 LGHNA and CDR2 YNFKEQ. DNA of the CDR3: TGTGCCAGCAGCCCACAATCTACTACTTTAACTCCCTACGAGCAGTACTTC. This gives the protein CASSPQSTTLTPYEQYF.

This clone has just one count. V is TRBV7-7 and J is TRBJ2-3; TRBD1 aligns across 8 bases. The length of the CDR3 is 19 residues. Germline V CDR1 and CDR2: SSHAT, FNYEAQ (reference sequence). V shed 2 bases, J shed 0 bases, and the junction held 13 bases outside the gene matches. The CDR3 coding sequence is TGTGCCAGCAGCTTACGGACAGGGTTCCCATTTTCTAGCACAGATACGCAGTATTTT. Translation gives CASSLRTGFPFSSTDTQYF.

This chain's CDR3 is CASSLVAESYNEQFF. The CDR3 DNA follows: TGCGCCAGCAGCTTGGTAGCTGAGTCCTACAATGAGCAGTTCTTC. The J gene is TRBJ2-1, the V gene TRBV5-1; D uncertain. This CDR3 has 15 amino acids. Germline assignment: CDR1 SGHRS and CDR2 YFSETQ. Deletions cut 0 bases from V and 1 base from J, with 8 bases between.

This clone was detected only a few times. The chain's CDR3 is CASSASTSTTEAFF. The CDR3 DNA sequence: TGTGCCAGCAGTGCTTCGACTTCAACCACTGAAGCTTTCTTT. The rearrangement links TRBV2 to TRBJ1-1; no reliable D call. Germline values: CDR1 SNHLY, CDR2 FYNNEI. Deletions cut 4 bases from V and 4 bases from J, with 13 bases between. The CDR3 contains 14 residues.

The CDR3 sequence: CASSPPISASGNTIYF. CDR3 DNA: TGTGCCAGCTCACCCCCTATTTCCGCCTCTGGAAACACCATATATTTT. The chain recombines TRBV18 with TRBJ1-3; D is undetermined. The germline CDR1 and CDR2 sequences are KGHSH and LQKENI. This CDR3 region has 16 residues. V shed 3 bases and J shed 0 bases, with 12 bases lying between them.

The CDR3 DNA reads as TGTGCCAGCAGCTTAAAGCCCCCTACTAGCGGGGCTTACAATGAGCAGTTCTTC. Translated: CASSLKPPTSGAYNEQFF. The chain recombines TRBV7-6 with TRBJ2-1; 10 nucleotides line up with TRBD2. After removal of 2 bases from V and 4 bases from J, the junction contained 11 bases not matched to a gene. The V gene's germline CDR1 is SGHVS and CDR2 FNYEAQ. CDR3 size: 18 residues. The whole variable domain, filled in from reference TRBV7-6 and TRBJ2-1, reads GAGVSQSPRYKVTKRGQDVALRCDPISGHVSLYWYRQALGQGPEFLTYFNYEAQQDKSGLPNDRFSAERPEGSISTLTIQRTEQRDSAMYRCASSLKPPTSGAYNEQFFGPGTRLTVL.

V and J are TRBV5-6 and TRBJ2-1; 11 nucleotides line up with TRBD2. CDR1 and CDR2 (germline): SGHDT, YYEEEE. This CDR3 has 19 residues. After removal of 1 base from V and 9 bases from J, the junction contained 18 bases not matched to a gene. This CDR3 is CASSLQRLAGIVQSGEQFF. Written as DNA, the CDR3 is TGTGCCAGCAGCTTGCAGCGACTAGCGGGAATTGTTCAATCCGGTGAGCAGTTCTTC.

The chain has TRBV5-1 and TRBJ2-7; a possible D gene is TRBD2 (5 bases). V shed 3 bases and J shed 6 bases, with 16 bases lying between them. CDR1 is SGHRS, CDR2 YFSETQ, per germline. The length of the CDR3 is 14 residues. The CDR3 DNA is TGCGCCAGCAGCTGGGGAGACGAGGATGGCGAGCAGTACTTC. This gives the protein CASSWGDEDGEQYF.